These 9 T cell receptor beta chains originate from one sample sequenced in a study of tumour-infiltrating T cells in Burkitt lymphoma. Data came from immunoSEQ multiplex PCR; TCRdb stores just in-frame clones and leaves some out. The sample contains thousands of clones, 88% of which appear only once. The sequencing input was tumor tissue. The receptors were gathered from a human donor with diffuse large B-cell lymphoma.

This chain connects TRBV4-3 to TRBJ1-3; D remains unclear. The CDR3 is 16 residues long. Germline V gives CDR1 LGHNA, CDR2 YSLEER. The V end lost 0 bases, the J end lost 0 bases, and 9 bases lay between the germline ends. CDR3: CASSQEAAFSGNTIYF. In DNA, the CDR3 is TGCGCCAGCAGCCAAGAGGCGGCATTCTCTGGAAACACCATATATTTT.

The gene calls are TRBV5-1 and TRBJ2-5; TRBD2 aligns across 7 bases. V gave up 7 bases and J gave up 2 bases; unmatched junction bases: 5. Germline lookup yields CDR1 SGHRS and CDR2 YFSETQ. The CDR3 covers 13 residues. Here the CDR3 reads CASSGGNQETQYF. The CDR3 DNA sequence: TGCGCCAGCTCCGGGGGGAATCAAGAGACCCAGTACTTC. The full variable domain, completed using reference TRBV5-1 and TRBJ2-5, is KAGVTQTPRYLIKTRGQQVTLSCSPISGHRSVSWYQQTPGQGLQFLFEYFSETQRNKGNFPGRFSGRQFSNSRSEMNVSTLELGDSALYLCASSGGNQETQYFGPGTRLLVL.

The rearrangement links TRBV11-3 to TRBJ2-4; 14 positions agree with TRBD2. Trimming at V came to 5 bases and at J to 2 bases, leaving 14 bases not matched to a gene. This CDR3 comprises 20 residues. Per the germline V gene, CDR1 is SGHNT and CDR2 is YENEEA. The CDR3 reads CASSRRGTGLAGESKNIQYF. The CDR3 DNA reads TGTGCCAGCAGCCGACGGGGAACGGGACTAGCGGGAGAATCCAAAAACATTCAGTACTTC.

This sequence joins TRBV5-1 and TRBJ2-2; tentative D call: TRBD1 (5 bases). This CDR3 is built from 13 residues. V was pared by 0 bases and J by 6 bases, with 6 bases between. Germline-derived CDR1 and CDR2 are SGHRS and YFSETQ. CDR3 residues: CASSLGQPGELFF. The CDR3 DNA is TGCGCCAGCAGCTTGGGACAGCCCGGGGAGCTGTTTTTT. The whole variable domain, remainder taken from reference TRBV5-1 and TRBJ2-2, is KAGVTQTPRYLIKTRGQQVTLSCSPISGHRSVSWYQQTPGQGLQFLFEYFSETQRNKGNFPGRFSGRQFSNSRSEMNVSTLELGDSALYLCASSLGQPGELFFGEGSRLTVL.

V is TRBV27 and J is TRBJ1-2; no clear D gene. The germline gives CDR1 MNHEY, CDR2 SMNVEV (reference sequence). The CDR3 has 11 amino acids. Trimming took 11 bases from V and 8 from J, leaving 15 bases between them. CDR3 nucleotides: TGTGCCGTATGGGTAGGATGGGGCTACACCTTC. This sequence encodes CAVWVGWGYTF.

V is TRBV11-3 and J is TRBJ2-5; no firm D call. Per germline, CDR1 SGHNT and CDR2 YENEEA. V shed 5 bases and J shed 2 bases, with 9 bases lying between them. The CDR3 spans 13 residues. DNA for the CDR3: TGTGCCAGCAGCAGCGCTATTCAAGAGACCCAGTACTTC. Its translation: CASSSAIQETQYF.

The V gene is TRBV6-1, the J gene TRBJ2-5, with 9 positions matching TRBD1. Unmatched junction bases numbered 2, after V lost 1 base and J lost 2 bases. The CDR3 spans 15 residues. Germline V gene lookup returns CDR1 MNHNS and CDR2 SASEGT. CDR3 coding DNA: TGTGCCAGCAGTGAAGGGACAGGGGCGCAAGAGACCCAGTACTTC. The encoded protein is CASSEGTGAQETQYF.

This sequence joins TRBV28 and TRBJ1-2; D uncertain. Deletions cut 2 bases from V and 6 bases from J, with 10 bases between. Per germline, CDR1 MDHEN and CDR2 SYDVKM. The CDR3 is 13 residues long. CDR3 sequence reads: CASSLNPPDGYTF. CDR3 DNA: TGTGCCAGCAGTTTAAATCCGCCGGATGGCTACACCTTC.

The gene calls are TRBV14 and TRBJ2-1; the match to TRBD2 covers 8 bases. CDR1 and CDR2 (germline): SGHDN, FVKESK. The CDR3 loop spans 16 amino acids. After removal of 1 base from V and 1 base from J, the junction contained 3 bases not matched to a gene. CDR3 amino acids: CASSQASGRSYNEQFF. The DNA of the CDR3 is TGTGCCAGCAGCCAAGCCAGCGGGAGATCCTACAATGAGCAGTTCTTC.